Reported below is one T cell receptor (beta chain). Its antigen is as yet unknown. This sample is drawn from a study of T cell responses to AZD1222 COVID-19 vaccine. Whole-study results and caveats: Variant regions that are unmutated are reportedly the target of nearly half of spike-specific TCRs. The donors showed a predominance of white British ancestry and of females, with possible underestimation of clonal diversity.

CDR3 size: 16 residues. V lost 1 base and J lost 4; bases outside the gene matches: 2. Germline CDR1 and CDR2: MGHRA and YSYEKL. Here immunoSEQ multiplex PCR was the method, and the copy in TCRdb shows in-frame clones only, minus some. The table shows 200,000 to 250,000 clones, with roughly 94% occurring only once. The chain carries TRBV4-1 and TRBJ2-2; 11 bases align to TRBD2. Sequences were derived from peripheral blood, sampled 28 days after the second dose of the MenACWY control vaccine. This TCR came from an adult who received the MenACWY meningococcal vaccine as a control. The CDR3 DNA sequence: TGCGCCAGCAGCCAAGCTAGCGGGGGGACCACCGGGGAGCTGTTTTTT. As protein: CASSQASGGTTGELFF.